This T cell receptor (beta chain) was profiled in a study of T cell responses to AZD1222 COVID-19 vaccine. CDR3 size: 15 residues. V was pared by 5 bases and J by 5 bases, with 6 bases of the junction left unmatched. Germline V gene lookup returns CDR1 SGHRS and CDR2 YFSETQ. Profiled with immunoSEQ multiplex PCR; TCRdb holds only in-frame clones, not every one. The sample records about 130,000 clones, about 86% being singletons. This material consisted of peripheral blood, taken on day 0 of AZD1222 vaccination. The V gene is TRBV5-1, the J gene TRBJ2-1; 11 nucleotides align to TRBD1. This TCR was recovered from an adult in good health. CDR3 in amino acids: CASSEDRGLNNEQFF. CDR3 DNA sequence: TGCGCCAGCAGTGAGGACAGGGGGCTGAACAATGAGCAGTTCTTC.